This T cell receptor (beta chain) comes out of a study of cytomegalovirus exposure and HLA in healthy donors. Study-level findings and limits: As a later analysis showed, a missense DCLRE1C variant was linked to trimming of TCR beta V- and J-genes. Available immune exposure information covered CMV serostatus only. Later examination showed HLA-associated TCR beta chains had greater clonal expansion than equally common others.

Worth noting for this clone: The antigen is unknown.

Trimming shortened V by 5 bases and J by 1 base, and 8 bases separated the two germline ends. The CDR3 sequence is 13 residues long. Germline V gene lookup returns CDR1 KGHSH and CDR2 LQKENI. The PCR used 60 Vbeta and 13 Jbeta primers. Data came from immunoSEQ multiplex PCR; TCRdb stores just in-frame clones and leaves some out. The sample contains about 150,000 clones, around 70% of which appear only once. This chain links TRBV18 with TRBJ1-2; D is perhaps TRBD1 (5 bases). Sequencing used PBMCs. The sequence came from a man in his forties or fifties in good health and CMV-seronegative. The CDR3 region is CASSSQGNYGYTF. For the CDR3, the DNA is TGTGCCAGCTCATCTCAGGGTAACTATGGCTACACCTTC.